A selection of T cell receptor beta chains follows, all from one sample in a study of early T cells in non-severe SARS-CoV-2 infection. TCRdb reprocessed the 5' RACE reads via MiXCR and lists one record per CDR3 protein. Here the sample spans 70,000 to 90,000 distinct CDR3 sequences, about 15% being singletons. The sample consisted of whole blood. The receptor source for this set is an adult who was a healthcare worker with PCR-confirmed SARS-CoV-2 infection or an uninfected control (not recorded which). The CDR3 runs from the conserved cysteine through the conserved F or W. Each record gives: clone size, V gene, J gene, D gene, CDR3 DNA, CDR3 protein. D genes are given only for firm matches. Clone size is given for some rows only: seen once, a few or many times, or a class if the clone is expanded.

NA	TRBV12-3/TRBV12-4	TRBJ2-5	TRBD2	TGTGCCAGCAGTTTGACTAGCGGGATAGAGACCCAGTACTTC	CASSLTSGIETQYF
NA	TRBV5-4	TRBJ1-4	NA	TGTGCCAGCGGAGGAGGCGAAAAACTGTTTTTT	CASGGGEKLFF
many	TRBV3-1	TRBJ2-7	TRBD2	TGTGCCAGCAGCCACAGACCGGGACTACCTACGAGGCAGTACTTC	CASSHRPGLPTRQYF
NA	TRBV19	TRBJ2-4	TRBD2	TGTGCCAGCACCCCGGGAGGCCCAAACATTCAGTACTTC	CASTPGGPNIQYF
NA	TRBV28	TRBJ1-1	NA	TGTGCCAGCAGCCGACCATCGACAGGCAACACTGAAGCTTTCTTT	CASSRPSTGNTEAFF
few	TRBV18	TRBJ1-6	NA	TGTGCCAGCTCAGGGACCGATAATTCACCCCTCCACTTT	CASSGTDNSPLHF
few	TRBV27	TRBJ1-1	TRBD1	TGTGCCAGCAGTTTAGGGACAGGTCTCACTGAAGCTTTCTTT	CASSLGTGLTEAFF
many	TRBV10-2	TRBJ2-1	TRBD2	TGCGCCAGCAGCAGCGGGAGCGATGAGCAGTTCTTC	CASSSGSDEQFF
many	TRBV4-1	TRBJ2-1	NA	TGCGCCAGCAGCCAAGAAATACAGGGTGCTGGGAATGAGCAGTTCTTC	CASSQEIQGAGNEQFF
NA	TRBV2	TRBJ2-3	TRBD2	TGTGCCAGCAGTCCACACAGCGGGAGTGGGGGAGATACGCAGTATTTT	CASSPHSGSGGDTQYF
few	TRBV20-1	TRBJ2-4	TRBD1	TGCAGTGCTCGGAGACAGGGGTGGGCCAAAAACATTCAGTACTTC	CSARRQGWAKNIQYF
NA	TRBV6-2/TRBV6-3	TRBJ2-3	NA	TGTGCCAGCAATAGGGGGGTCGGCGGGACTCTTCGTACAGATACGCAGTATTTT	CASNRGVGGTLRTDTQYF
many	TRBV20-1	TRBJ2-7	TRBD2	TGCAGTGCTAGCCCCTCTAGCGGGAGCCCCAACGAGCAGTACTTC	CSASPSSGSPNEQYF
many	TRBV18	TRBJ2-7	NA	TGTGCCAGCTCGCCGATGCGGGACCCGATCCCCTACGAGCAGTACTTC	CASSPMRDPIPYEQYF
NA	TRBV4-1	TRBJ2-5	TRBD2	TGCGCCAGCAGCCAAGGACTAGCAGGCAACCAAGAGACCCAGTACTTC	CASSQGLAGNQETQYF
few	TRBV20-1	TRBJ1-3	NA	TGCAGTGCTGGCAACTATGGCGGAAACACCATATATTTT	CSAGNYGGNTIYF
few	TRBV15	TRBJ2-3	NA	TGTGCCACCAGCAGAGATAGGGGGGGTACAGATACGCAGTATTTT	CATSRDRGGTDTQYF
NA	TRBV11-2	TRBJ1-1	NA	TGTGCCAGCAGAGAGAATACAGGGCTGAACACTGAAGCTTTCTTT	CASRENTGLNTEAFF
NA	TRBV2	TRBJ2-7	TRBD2	TGTGCCAGCAGTCGGGCTAGCGGGAGAACCCCCTACGAGCAGTACTTC	CASSRASGRTPYEQYF